Sequencing of this T cell receptor (beta chain) was carried out in a study of blood T cells in healthy people across ages. Study in general: The capture of about one barcoded beta molecule per two T cells was achieved by template switching. Overall study results and limits: Naive T cell percentage showed a strong correlation with the diversity of TCR beta. Shifts in expanded clonotypes may have been confounded by donor CMV status, which was unknown. Unsorted PBMCs blocked a conclusive comparison of naive and antigen-experienced cells.

Concerning this clonotype: The antigen remains undetermined.

Germline V gene data show CDR1 as MRHNA and CDR2 as SNTAGT. CDR3 length: 16 residues. Trimming cost V 0 bases and J 5 bases; bases outside gene matches: 5. Combining a sample-barcoded 5' primer with a J-beta primer mix, a second PCR ran for about 7 to 11 cycles. TCRdb passed the 5' RACE reads through MiXCR, listing each CDR3 protein once. The sample records about 780,000 distinct CDR3 sequences, 46% being singletons. The sample was blood. The genes are TRBV6-4 and TRBJ2-3, with 10 bases that match TRBD2. The TCR originated in a man older than 75 in good health. The CDR3, as DNA: TGTGCCAGCAGTGACTCGACTAGCGGGTTTCTAGATACGCAGTATTTT. Translating gives CASSDSTSGFLDTQYF.